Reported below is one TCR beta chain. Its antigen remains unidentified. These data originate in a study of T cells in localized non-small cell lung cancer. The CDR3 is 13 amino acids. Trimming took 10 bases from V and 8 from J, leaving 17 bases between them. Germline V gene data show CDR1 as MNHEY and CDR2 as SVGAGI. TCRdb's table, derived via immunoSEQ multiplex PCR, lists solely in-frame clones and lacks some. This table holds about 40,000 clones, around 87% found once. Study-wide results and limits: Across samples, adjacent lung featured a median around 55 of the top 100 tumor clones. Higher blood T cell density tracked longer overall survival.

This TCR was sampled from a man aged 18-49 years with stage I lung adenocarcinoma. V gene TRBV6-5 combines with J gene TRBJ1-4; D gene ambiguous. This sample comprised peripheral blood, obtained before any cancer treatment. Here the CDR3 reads CATTAGMREKLFF. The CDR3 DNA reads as TGTGCCACTACGGCGGGGATGCGCGAAAAACTGTTTTTT.